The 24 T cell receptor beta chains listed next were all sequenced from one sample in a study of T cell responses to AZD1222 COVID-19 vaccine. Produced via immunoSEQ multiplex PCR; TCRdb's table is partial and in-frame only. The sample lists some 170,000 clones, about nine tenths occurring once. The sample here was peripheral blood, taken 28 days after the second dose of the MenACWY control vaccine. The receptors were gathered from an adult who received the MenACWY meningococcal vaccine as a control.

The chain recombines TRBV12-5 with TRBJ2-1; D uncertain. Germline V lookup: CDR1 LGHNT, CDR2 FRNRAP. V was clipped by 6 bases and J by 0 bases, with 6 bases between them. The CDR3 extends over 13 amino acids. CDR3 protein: CASGGNSYNEQFF. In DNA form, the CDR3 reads TGTGCTAGTGGGGGGAACTCCTACAATGAGCAGTTCTTC.

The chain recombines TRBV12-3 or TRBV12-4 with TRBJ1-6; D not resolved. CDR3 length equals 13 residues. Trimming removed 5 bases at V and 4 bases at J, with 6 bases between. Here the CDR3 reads CASSAAYNSPLHF. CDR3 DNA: TGTGCCAGCAGTGCAGCATATAATTCACCCCTCCACTTT.

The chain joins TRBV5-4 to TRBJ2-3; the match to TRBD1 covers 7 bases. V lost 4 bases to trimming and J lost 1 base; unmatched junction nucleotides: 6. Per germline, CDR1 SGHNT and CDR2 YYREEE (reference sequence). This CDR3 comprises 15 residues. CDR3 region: CASSPTGQGTDTQYF. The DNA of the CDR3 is TGTGCCAGCAGCCCTACCGGACAGGGCACAGATACGCAGTATTTT.

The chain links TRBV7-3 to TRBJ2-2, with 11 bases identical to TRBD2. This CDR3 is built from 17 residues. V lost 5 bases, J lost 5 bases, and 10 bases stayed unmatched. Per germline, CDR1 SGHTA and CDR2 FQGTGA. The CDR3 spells CASSPTTGTSGTGELFF. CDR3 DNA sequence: TGTGCCAGCAGCCCCACTACCGGGACTAGCGGTACCGGGGAGCTGTTTTTT.

The CDR3 here is CASSLEFRGALIEQYF. The CDR3 nucleotides are TGTGCCAGCAGCCTCGAGTTTAGAGGGGCTCTTATCGAGCAGTACTTC. V and J are TRBV7-9 and TRBJ2-7; D may match TRBD1 or TRBD2 (5 bases each). Trimming removed 5 bases from V and 6 bases from J, with 23 bases in between. CDR1 is SEHNR and CDR2 is FQNEAQ in the germline V gene (reference sequence). This CDR3 comprises 16 residues.

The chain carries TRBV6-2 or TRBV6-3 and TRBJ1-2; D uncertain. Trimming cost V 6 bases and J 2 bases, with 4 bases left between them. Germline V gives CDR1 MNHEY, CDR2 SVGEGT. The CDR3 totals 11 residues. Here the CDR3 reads CASSLNYGYTF. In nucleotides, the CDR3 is TGTGCCAGCAGCCTCAACTATGGCTACACCTTC.

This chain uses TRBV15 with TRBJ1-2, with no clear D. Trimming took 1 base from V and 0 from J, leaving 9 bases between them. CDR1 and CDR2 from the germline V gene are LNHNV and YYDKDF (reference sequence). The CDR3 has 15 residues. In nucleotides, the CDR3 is TGTGCCACCAGCAGAGTCGTCAGCCCTAACTATGGCTACACCTTC. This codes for CATSRVVSPNYGYTF.

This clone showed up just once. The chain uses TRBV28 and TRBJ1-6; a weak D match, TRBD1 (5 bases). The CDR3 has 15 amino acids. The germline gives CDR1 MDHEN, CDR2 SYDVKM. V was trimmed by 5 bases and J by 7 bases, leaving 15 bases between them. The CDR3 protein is CASSPRTPPNSPLHF. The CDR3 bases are TGTGCCAGCAGTCCAAGGACACCCCCAAATTCACCCCTCCACTTT.

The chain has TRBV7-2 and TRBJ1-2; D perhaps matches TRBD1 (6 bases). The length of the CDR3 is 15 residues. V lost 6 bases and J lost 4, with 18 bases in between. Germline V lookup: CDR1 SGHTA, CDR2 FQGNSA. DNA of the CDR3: TGTGCCAGCAGTTCCACAGGGTTACCGACCTATGGCTACACCTTC. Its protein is CASSSTGLPTYGYTF. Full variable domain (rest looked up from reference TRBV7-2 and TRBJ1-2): GAGVSQSPSNKVTEKGKDVELRCDPISGHTALYWYRQSLGQGLEFLIYFQGNSAPDKSGLPSDRFSAERTGGSVSTLTIQRTQQEDSAVYLCASSSTGLPTYGYTFGSGTRLTVV.

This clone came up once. CDR3 amino acids: CASSLISYEQYF. The CDR3 bases are TGTGCCAGCAGCCTGATTAGCTACGAGCAGTACTTC. The V call is TRBV7-8, the J call TRBJ2-7; no reliable D call. The CDR3 consists of 12 residues. V dropped 5 bases and J dropped 3 bases, with 8 bases sitting between them. Germline CDR1 reads SGHVS; CDR2 reads FQNEAQ.

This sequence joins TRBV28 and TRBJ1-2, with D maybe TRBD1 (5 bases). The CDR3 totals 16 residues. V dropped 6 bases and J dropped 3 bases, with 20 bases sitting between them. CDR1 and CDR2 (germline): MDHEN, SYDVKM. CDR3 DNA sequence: TGTGCCAGCAGCTTGGGGTACAGGCGGCGGGACTATGGCTACACCTTC. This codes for CASSLGYRRRDYGYTF.

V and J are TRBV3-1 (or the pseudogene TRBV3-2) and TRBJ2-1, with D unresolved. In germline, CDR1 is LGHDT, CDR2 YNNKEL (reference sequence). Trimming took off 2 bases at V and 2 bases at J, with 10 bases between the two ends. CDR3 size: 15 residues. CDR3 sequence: CASSQNSDPYNEQFF. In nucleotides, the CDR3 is TGTGCCAGCAGCCAAAATTCCGACCCCTACAATGAGCAGTTCTTC.

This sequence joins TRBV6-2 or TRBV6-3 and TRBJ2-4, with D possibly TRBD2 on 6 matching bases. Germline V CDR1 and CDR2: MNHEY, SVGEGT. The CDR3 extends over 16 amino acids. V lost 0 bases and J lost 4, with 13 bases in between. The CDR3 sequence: CASSYSIVGTKNIQYF. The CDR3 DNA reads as TGTGCCAGCAGTTACTCGATAGTCGGGACTAAAAACATTCAGTACTTC.

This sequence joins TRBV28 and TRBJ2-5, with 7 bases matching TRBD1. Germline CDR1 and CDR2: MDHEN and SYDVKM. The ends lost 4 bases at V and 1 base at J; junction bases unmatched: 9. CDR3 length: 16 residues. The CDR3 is CASSSQGTAPQETQYF. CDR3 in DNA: TGTGCCAGCAGTTCCCAGGGGACAGCCCCCCAAGAGACCCAGTACTTC.

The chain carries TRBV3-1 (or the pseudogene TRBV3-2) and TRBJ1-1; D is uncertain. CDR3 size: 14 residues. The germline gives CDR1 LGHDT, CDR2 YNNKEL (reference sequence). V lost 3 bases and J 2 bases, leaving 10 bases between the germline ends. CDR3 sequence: CASSHLGSNTEAFF. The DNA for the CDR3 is TGTGCCAGCAGCCACCTCGGGTCAAACACTGAAGCTTTCTTT.

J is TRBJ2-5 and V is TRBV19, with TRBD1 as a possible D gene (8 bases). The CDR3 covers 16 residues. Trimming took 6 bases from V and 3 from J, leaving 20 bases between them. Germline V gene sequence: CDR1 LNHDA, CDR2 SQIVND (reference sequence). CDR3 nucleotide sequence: TGTGCCAGTAGCGCAGGGGGCGGGAGTCTGGAAGAGACCCAGTACTTC. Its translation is CASSAGGGSLEETQYF.

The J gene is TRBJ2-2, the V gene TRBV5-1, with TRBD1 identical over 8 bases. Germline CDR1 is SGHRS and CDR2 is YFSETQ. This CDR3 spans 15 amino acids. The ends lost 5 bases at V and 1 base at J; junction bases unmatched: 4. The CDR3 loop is CASRSTGENTGELFF. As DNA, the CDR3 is TGCGCCAGCAGATCGACAGGGGAGAACACCGGGGAGCTGTTTTTT.

CDR3 nucleotides: TGTGCCAGCAGTGCTCCTAGCGGGAGTCAACAAGAGACCCAGTACTTC. Translated: CASSAPSGSQQETQYF. V and J are TRBV28 and TRBJ2-5, with 10 bases aligning to TRBD2. The CDR3 totals 16 residues. V lost 5 bases and J lost 2; bases outside the gene matches: 8. The germline V gene has CDR1 MDHEN and CDR2 SYDVKM.

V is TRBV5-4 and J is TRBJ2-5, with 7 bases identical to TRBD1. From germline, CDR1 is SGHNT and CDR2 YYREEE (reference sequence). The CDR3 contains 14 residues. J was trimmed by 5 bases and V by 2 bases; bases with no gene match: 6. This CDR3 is CASSFSTGWETQYF. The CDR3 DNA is TGTGCCAGCAGCTTTTCGACAGGGTGGGAGACCCAGTACTTC.

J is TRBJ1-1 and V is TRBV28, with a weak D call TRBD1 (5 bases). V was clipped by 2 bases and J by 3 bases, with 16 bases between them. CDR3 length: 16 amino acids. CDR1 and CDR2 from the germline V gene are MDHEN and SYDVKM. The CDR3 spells CASSLGQGNLDTEAFF. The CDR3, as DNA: TGTGCCAGCAGTTTAGGGCAGGGTAATTTGGACACTGAAGCTTTCTTT.

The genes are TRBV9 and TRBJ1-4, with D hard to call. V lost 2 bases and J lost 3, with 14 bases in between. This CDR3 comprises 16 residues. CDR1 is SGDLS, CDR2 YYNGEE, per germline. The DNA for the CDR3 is TGTGCCAGCAGCGTCGGTGGGGTTTTGGCTAATGAAAAACTGTTTTTT. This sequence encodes CASSVGGVLANEKLFF.

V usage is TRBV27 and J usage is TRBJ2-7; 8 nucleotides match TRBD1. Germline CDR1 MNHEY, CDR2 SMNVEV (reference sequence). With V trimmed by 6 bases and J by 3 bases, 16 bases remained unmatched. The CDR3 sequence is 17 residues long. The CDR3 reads CASSSQTGTGLNYEQYF. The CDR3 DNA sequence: TGTGCCAGCAGCTCACAAACCGGGACAGGTCTAAACTACGAGCAGTACTTC.

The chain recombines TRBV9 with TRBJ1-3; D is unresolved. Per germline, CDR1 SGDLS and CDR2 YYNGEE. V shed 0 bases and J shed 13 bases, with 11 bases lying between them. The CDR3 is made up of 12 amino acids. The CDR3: CASSVGSRAIYF. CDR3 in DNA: TGTGCCAGCAGCGTAGGGAGTAGGGCGATATATTTT. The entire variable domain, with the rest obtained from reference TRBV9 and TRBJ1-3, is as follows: DSGVTQTPKHLITATGQRVTLRCSPRSGDLSVYWYQQSLDQGLQFLIQYYNGEERAKGNILERFSAQQFPDLHSELNLSSLELGDSALYFCASSVGSRAIYFGEGSWLTVV.

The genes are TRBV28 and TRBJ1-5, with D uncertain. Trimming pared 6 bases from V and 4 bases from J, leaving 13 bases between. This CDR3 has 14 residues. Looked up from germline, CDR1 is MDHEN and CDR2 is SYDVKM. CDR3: CASSRPNLNQPQHF. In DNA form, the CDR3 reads TGTGCCAGCAGCCGGCCCAACTTGAATCAGCCCCAGCATTTT.